Given below is one T cell receptor beta chain in context. Here immunoSEQ multiplex PCR was the method, and the copy in TCRdb shows in-frame clones only, minus some. The repertoire holds 95,000 to 100,000 clones, with 88% as singletons. This entry belongs to a study of T cell responses to AZD1222 COVID-19 vaccine. CDR3 size: 12 residues. The V and J ends lost 10 bases and 7 bases respectively, with 16 bases between them. Per the germline V gene, CDR1 is MNHEY and CDR2 is SMNVEV (reference sequence). Sequenced here: peripheral blood, sampled 28 days after the second AZD1222 dose. The sequence was obtained from an adult who received the AZD1222 COVID-19 vaccine. V is TRBV27 and J is TRBJ1-2; D call uncertain. The CDR3, as DNA: TGTGCCAACGGTCATAATATTGTTGGCTACACCTTC. Translated, it gives CANGHNIVGYTF.